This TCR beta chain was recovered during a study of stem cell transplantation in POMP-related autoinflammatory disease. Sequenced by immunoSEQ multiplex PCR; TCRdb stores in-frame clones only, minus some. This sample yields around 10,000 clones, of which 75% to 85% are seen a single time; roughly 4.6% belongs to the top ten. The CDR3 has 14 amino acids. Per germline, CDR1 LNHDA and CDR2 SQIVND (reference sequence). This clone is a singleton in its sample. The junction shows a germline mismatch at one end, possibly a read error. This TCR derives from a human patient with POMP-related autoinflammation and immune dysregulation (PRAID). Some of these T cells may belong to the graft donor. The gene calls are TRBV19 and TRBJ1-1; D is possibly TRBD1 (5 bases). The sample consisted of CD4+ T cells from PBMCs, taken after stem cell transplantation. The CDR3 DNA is TGTGCCAGTAGCATAGGACAACAGAACACTGAAGCTTTCTTT. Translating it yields CASSIGQQNTEAFF.